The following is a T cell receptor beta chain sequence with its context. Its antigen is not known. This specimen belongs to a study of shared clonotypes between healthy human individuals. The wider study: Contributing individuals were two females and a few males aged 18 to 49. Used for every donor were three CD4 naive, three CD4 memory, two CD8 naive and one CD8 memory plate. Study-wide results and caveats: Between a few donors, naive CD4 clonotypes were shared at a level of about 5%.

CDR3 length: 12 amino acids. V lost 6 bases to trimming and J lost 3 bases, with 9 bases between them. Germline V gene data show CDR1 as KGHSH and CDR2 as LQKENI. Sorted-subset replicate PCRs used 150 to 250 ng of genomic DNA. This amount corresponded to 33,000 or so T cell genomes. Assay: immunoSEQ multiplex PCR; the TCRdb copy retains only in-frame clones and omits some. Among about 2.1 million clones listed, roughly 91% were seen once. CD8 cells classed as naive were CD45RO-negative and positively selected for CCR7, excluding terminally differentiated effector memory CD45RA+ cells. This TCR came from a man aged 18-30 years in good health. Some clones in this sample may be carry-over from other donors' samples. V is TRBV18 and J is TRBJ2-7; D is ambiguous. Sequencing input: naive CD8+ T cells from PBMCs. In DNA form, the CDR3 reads TGTGCCAGCTCCCCTACTTACTACGAGCAGTACTTC. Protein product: CASSPTYYEQYF.